This TCR beta chain was identified in a study of human thymus T cells. Concerning this clone itself: Its antigen is not known.

Clones were sequenced by immunoSEQ multiplex PCR, and TCRdb holds only the in-frame ones, with some missing. This table holds roughly 130,000 clones, around 94% found once. The study, taken as a whole, reports: Related research reported highly overlapping thymic repertoires among unrelated individuals. Thymic and blood repertoires showed apparently biased V and J gene usage.

Deletions cut 3 bases from V and 5 bases from J, with 22 bases between. This CDR3 comprises 17 residues. In germline, CDR1 is MNHNS, CDR2 SASEGT. The study used thymus tissue resected during corrective heart surgery. Congenital heart defects were the reason for the corrective surgery that the donors, healthy Finnish infants, were having. The receptor's source is a boy under two years old with a congenital heart defect but otherwise immunologically healthy. This sequence joins TRBV6-1 and TRBJ2-5; either TRBD1 or TRBD2 may fit D (5 bases each). Material for sequencing was thymus tissue. CDR3 nucleotides: TGTGCCAGCAGTGAGGAAGGGACGTACCCCACGAGGGAGACCCAGTACTTC. Translation: CASSEEGTYPTRETQYF.